The T cell receptor beta chain described here comes from a study of CD8 T cells in ankylosing spondylitis. The study, taken as a whole, reports: In reactive arthritis synovial fluid and blood, some motif variants had been reported before. Peripheral blood held disease-linked clones only at relatively low frequency, and these were CD8+. Significantly higher representation of disease-linked clones was reported for matched ankylosing spondylitis synovial fluid. Ankylosing spondylitis blood appeared to carry a characteristic TCR beta motif of seven to nine highly homologous variants.

Quantitative barcoded 5'-RACE was used to prepare TCR beta libraries. Each CDR3 protein is one row after TCRdb ran MiXCR on the 5' RACE reads. The table shows about 130,000 distinct CDR3 sequences, with 15% to 20% occurring only once. This CDR3 is built from 13 residues. Germline V gene sequence: CDR1 DFQATT, CDR2 SNEGSKA (reference sequence). The V and J ends lost 1 base and 3 bases, in that order; junction bases with no gene match: 1. Points on this clonotype: Antigen unknown.

J is TRBJ2-7 and V is TRBV20-1; TRBD1 aligns across 9 bases. The sample consisted of blood, either unsorted or a sorted T cell fraction (not recorded which). The TCR originated in a male donor with ankylosing spondylitis. The CDR3 region has the DNA TGCAGTGCTAGAGGGACAGGGGACTACGAGCAGTACTTC. This codes for CSARGTGDYEQYF.